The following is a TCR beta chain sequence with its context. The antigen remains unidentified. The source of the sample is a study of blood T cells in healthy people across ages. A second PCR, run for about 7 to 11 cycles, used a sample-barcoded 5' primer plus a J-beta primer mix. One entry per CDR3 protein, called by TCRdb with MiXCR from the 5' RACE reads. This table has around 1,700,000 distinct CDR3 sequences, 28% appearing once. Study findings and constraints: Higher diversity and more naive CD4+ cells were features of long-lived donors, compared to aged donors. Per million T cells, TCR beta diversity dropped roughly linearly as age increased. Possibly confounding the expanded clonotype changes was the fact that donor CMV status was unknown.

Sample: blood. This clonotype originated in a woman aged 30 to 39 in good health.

The CDR3 loop is CSAGTPRGNQPQHF. CDR3 nucleotides: TGCAGTGCCGGAACCCCACGAGGCAATCAGCCCCAGCATTTT. J is TRBJ1-5 and V is TRBV20-1, with no clear D. CDR3 length: 14 residues. Germline CDR1 DFQATT, CDR2 SNEGSKA (reference sequence). V lost 6 bases and J 2 bases, leaving 14 bases between the germline ends.